The 24 T cell receptor beta chains listed next were all sequenced from one sample in a study of shared clonotypes between healthy human individuals. Clones were read by immunoSEQ multiplex PCR, and TCRdb kept only the in-frame ones, dropping some. The repertoire holds just over 2,000,000 clones, with roughly 95% as singletons. Sequenced sample: naive CD4+ T cells sorted from blood. Subset noted: CD45RA+ positively selected. The receptors originated from a man aged 18 to 29 in good health.

The V and J genes are TRBV29-1 and TRBJ2-1, with 8 bases lining up with TRBD1. V gave up 2 bases and J gave up 9 bases; unmatched junction bases: 6. The V gene's germline CDR1 is SQVTM and CDR2 ANQGSEA. This CDR3 contains 13 residues. CDR3: CSVEQDRVGEQFF. The CDR3 DNA reads as TGCAGCGTTGAACAGGACAGGGTGGGTGAGCAGTTCTTC.

The chain uses TRBV9 and TRBJ1-2; D not certain. The CDR3 is made up of 16 amino acids. CDR1 SGDLS and CDR2 YYNGEE come from the germline V gene. Trimming took off 4 bases at V and 6 bases at J, with 22 bases between the two ends. The CDR3 reads CASSPEGKGINHGYTF. CDR3 sequence (DNA): TGTGCCAGCAGCCCGGAAGGTAAGGGCATCAATCATGGCTACACCTTC.

The V gene is TRBV20-1, the J gene TRBJ1-1; no clear D gene. Looked up from germline, CDR1 is DFQATT and CDR2 is SNEGSKA (reference sequence). V lost 6 bases to trimming and J lost 2 bases, with 7 bases between them. This CDR3 contains 11 residues. The CDR3 coding sequence is TGCAGTGCCCGCTACAACACTGAAGCTTTCTTT. Translating it yields CSARYNTEAFF.

The CDR3 loop reads CASSEIVGGEQFF. In DNA form, the CDR3 reads TGTGCCAGCAGTGAGATCGTTGGGGGTGAGCAGTTCTTC. V usage is TRBV2 and J usage is TRBJ2-1, with D perhaps being TRBD1 or TRBD2 (5 bases each). V dropped 3 bases and J dropped 9 bases, with 12 bases sitting between them. CDR3 length equals 13 residues. In germline, CDR1 is SNHLY, CDR2 FYNNEI.

The J gene is TRBJ1-5, the V gene TRBV19, with a tentative D call TRBD1 (6 bases). CDR1 is LNHDA and CDR2 is SQIVND in the germline V gene (reference sequence). This CDR3 is 15 amino acids long. V was shortened by 2 bases and J by 4 bases, with 12 bases between the two germline ends. CDR3 residues: CASSIIQGSNQPQHF. The CDR3 nucleotides read TGTGCCAGTAGTATAATCCAGGGGTCAAATCAGCCCCAGCATTTT.

The rearrangement links TRBV7-8 to TRBJ1-4, with D perhaps TRBD1 (5 bases). CDR3 length equals 13 residues. The germline V gene encodes CDR1 SGHVS and CDR2 FQNEAQ. Trimming pared 5 bases from V and 8 bases from J, leaving 12 bases between. The CDR3 region is CASSKARAEKLFF. The CDR3 nucleotides read TGTGCCAGCAGCAAGGCCAGGGCAGAAAAACTGTTTTTT.

This clone was detected a few times. The chain has TRBV11-3 and TRBJ2-1; D not certain. This CDR3 is built from 13 residues. Germline CDR1 and CDR2: SGHNT and YENEEA. Trimming removed 3 bases at V and 5 bases at J, with 8 bases between. The DNA for the CDR3 is TGTGCCAGCAGCTTGTTCATCGACAATGAGCAGTTCTTC. Translated, it gives CASSLFIDNEQFF.

This clone was counted once. This chain links TRBV4-1 with TRBJ2-1, with D tentatively TRBD1 (5 bases). V dropped 2 bases and J dropped 1 base, with 9 bases sitting between them. The V gene's germline CDR1 is MGHRA and CDR2 YSYEKL. The CDR3 contains 15 residues. As DNA, the CDR3 is TGCGCCAGCAGCCAACAGGGTGAGTCCTACAATGAGCAGTTCTTC. The encoded protein is CASSQQGESYNEQFF.

The V gene is TRBV5-1, the J gene TRBJ2-7; 7 bases align to TRBD1. The CDR3 is 15 amino acids. Germline lookup yields CDR1 SGHRS and CDR2 YFSETQ. Losses at the gene ends were 2 bases for V and 6 bases for J; bases not matched to a gene: 11. The CDR3 is CASSLAVQGFLEQYF. CDR3 in DNA: TGCGCCAGCAGCTTAGCCGTACAGGGGTTTCTCGAGCAGTACTTC.

V usage is TRBV30 and J usage is TRBJ1-3; D is possibly TRBD1 (5 bases). Trimming shortened V by 3 bases and J by 2 bases, and 14 bases separated the two germline ends. Per the germline V gene, CDR1 is GTSNPN and CDR2 is SVGIG (reference sequence). This CDR3 contains 15 residues. The CDR3: CAWSRALTAGNTIYF. The CDR3 nucleotides read TGTGCCTGGAGCAGGGCACTGACGGCTGGAAACACCATATATTTT.

The chain uses TRBV29-1 and TRBJ2-5; 7 bases agree with TRBD1. J gave up 2 bases and V 4 bases, and 4 bases lay outside the gene matches. Germline CDR1 and CDR2: SQVTM and ANQGSEA. This CDR3 has 13 amino acids. CDR3 sequence (DNA): TGCAGCGTTGGGACAGGTCCACAAGAGACCCAGTACTTC. The encoded protein is CSVGTGPQETQYF.

This clone was recorded once. The V and J genes are TRBV5-1 and TRBJ1-1; 7 nucleotides agree with TRBD1. This CDR3 region has 15 residues. V trimming: 3 bases; J trimming: 4 bases; junction bases outside the gene matches: 9. Germline V lookup: CDR1 SGHRS, CDR2 YFSETQ. CDR3 in amino acids: CASSSQGGPITEAFF. The CDR3 DNA sequence: TGCGCCAGCAGCTCGCAGGGGGGACCGATCACTGAAGCTTTCTTT.

The chain employs TRBV6-5 and TRBJ2-5; D is unresolved. Trimming pared 0 bases from V and 2 bases from J, leaving 7 bases between. Germline V gene data show CDR1 as MNHEY and CDR2 as SVGAGI. The CDR3 length is 14 residues. CDR3 amino acids: CASSYSRQQETQYF. In DNA, the CDR3 is TGTGCCAGCAGTTACTCGCGGCAGCAAGAGACCCAGTACTTC.

The J gene is TRBJ2-1, the V gene TRBV4-1, with no clear D. There are 15 residues in the CDR3. V was trimmed by 1 base and J by 6 bases, leaving 13 bases between them. From germline, CDR1 is MGHRA and CDR2 YSYEKL. The CDR3 loop is CASSQGSSQFNEQFF. CDR3 coding DNA: TGCGCCAGCAGCCAAGGATCTAGTCAGTTCAATGAGCAGTTCTTC.

The gene calls are TRBV9 and TRBJ2-6, with TRBD2 matching 7 bases. The length of the CDR3 is 18 residues. The germline gives CDR1 SGDLS, CDR2 YYNGEE. V trimming: 1 base; J trimming: 0 bases; junction bases outside the gene matches: 7. In DNA, the CDR3 is TGTGCCAGCAGCGTAACCGCTAGCGGAAACTCTGGGGCCAACGTCCTGACTTTC. It codes for CASSVTASGNSGANVLTF.

This clone came up once. The chain links TRBV19 to TRBJ1-3; possibly TRBD1 for D (6 bases). The CDR3 contains 16 residues. Germline-derived CDR1 and CDR2 are LNHDA and SQIVND (reference sequence). V shed 5 bases and J shed 1 base, with 15 bases lying between them. The CDR3 DNA follows: TGTGCCAGTAGTCTGCCGGGACAAAGGTCTGGAAACACCATATATTTT. Translated, it gives CASSLPGQRSGNTIYF.

The rearrangement links TRBV7-9 to TRBJ2-7, with D perhaps TRBD1 (6 bases). The CDR3 covers 18 residues. The V and J ends lost 5 bases and 4 bases respectively, with 27 bases between them. Looked up from germline, CDR1 is SEHNR and CDR2 is FQNEAQ (reference sequence). The CDR3 region has the DNA TGTGCCAGCAGCCCGGCAACCAGGGGCAGATTTCGTTCTTACGAGCAGTACTTC. Protein: CASSPATRGRFRSYEQYF. The entire variable domain, with the rest obtained from reference TRBV7-9 and TRBJ2-7, is as follows: DTGVSQNPRHKITKRGQNVTFRCDPISEHNRLYWYRQTLGQGPEFLTYFQNEAQLEKSRLLSDRFSAERPKGSFSTLEIQRTEQGDSAMYLCASSPATRGRFRSYEQYFGPGTRLTVT.

This clone has at least ten counts. Other DNA sequences within the sample encode an identical CDR3. The chain couples TRBV29-1 to TRBJ1-5; 7 bases line up with TRBD1. The CDR3 length is 13 residues. The germline V gene has CDR1 SQVTM and CDR2 ANQGSEA. With V trimmed by 6 bases and J by 1 base, 3 bases remained unmatched. The CDR3 DNA follows: TGCAGCGTGAGACAGGGAAGCAATCAGCCCCAGCATTTT. Translated, it gives CSVRQGSNQPQHF.

In the case of this clone: In the same sample, other DNA sequences code for this CDR3. The chain recombines TRBV19 with TRBJ1-2, with D possibly TRBD1 on 6 matching bases. V was shortened by 4 bases and J by 0 bases, with 12 bases between the two germline ends. This CDR3 has 15 residues. Germline V CDR1 and CDR2: LNHDA, SQIVND (reference sequence). DNA of the CDR3: TGTGCCAGTAGTACCTCCTGGACAGCTAACTATGGCTACACCTTC. Protein sequence: CASSTSWTANYGYTF.

This chain connects TRBV30 to TRBJ2-4; D is uncertain. CDR3 length: 16 amino acids. V was cut by 3 bases and J by 1 base, with 16 bases left in between. CDR1 and CDR2 (germline): GTSNPN, SVGIG (reference sequence). Here the CDR3 reads CAWRLKGLGAKNIQYF. The CDR3 DNA reads as TGTGCCTGGAGGTTAAAGGGTCTAGGGGCCAAAAACATTCAGTACTTC.

The genes are TRBV5-1 and TRBJ2-5, with D unresolved. V was pared by 6 bases and J by 2 bases, with 14 bases between. Germline V gene lookup returns CDR1 SGHRS and CDR2 YFSETQ. CDR3 length: 14 residues. The CDR3 sequence: CASTPLDSQETQYF. For the CDR3, the DNA is TGCGCCAGCACGCCACTCGACTCTCAAGAGACCCAGTACTTC.

This rearrangement joins TRBV7-9 to TRBJ1-1, with D uncertain. V was cut by 4 bases and J by 6 bases, with 6 bases left in between. This CDR3 is 11 amino acids long. Per the germline V gene, CDR1 is SEHNR and CDR2 is FQNEAQ (reference sequence). This chain's CDR3 is CASSSIPEAFF. DNA for the CDR3: TGTGCCAGCAGCTCGATCCCTGAAGCTTTCTTT.

J is TRBJ2-7 and V is TRBV6-5; 8 nucleotides agree with TRBD1. The V segment lost 5 bases and the J segment 4 bases; nucleotides outside the gene matches: 10. This CDR3 is built from 15 residues. The germline gives CDR1 MNHEY, CDR2 SVGAGI. The CDR3 loop is CASSARPGQEYEQYF. CDR3 DNA sequence: TGTGCCAGCAGTGCCCGACCGGGACAGGAGTACGAGCAGTACTTC.

The chain couples TRBV28 to TRBJ2-7, with a possible D match to TRBD2 (7 bases). Per the germline V gene, CDR1 is MDHEN and CDR2 is SYDVKM. V lost 6 bases to trimming and J lost 3 bases, with 18 bases between them. CDR3 length equals 15 residues. CDR3 sequence reads: CASSRGGGESYEQYF. CDR3 nucleotide sequence: TGTGCCAGCAGCCGAGGGGGGGGCGAGAGCTACGAGCAGTACTTC.